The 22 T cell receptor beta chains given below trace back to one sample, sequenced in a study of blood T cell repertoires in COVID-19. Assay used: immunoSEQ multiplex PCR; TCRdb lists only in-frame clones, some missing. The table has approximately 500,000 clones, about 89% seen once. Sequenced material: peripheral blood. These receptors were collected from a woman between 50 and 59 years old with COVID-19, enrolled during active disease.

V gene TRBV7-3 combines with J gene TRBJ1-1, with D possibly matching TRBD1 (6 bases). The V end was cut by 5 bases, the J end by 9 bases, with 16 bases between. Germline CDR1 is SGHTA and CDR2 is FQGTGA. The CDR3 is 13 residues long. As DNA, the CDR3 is TGTGCCAGCAGCCCCGCATCAGGGGATAAAGCTTTCTTT. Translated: CASSPASGDKAFF.

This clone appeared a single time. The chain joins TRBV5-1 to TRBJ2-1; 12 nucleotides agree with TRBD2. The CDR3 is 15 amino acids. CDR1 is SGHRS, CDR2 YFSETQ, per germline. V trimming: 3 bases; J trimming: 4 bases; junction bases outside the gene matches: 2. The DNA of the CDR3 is TGCGCCAGCAGCTCTAGCGGGGGGGATTACAATGAGCAGTTCTTC. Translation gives CASSSSGGDYNEQFF. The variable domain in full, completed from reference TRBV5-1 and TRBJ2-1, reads KAGVTQTPRYLIKTRGQQVTLSCSPISGHRSVSWYQQTPGQGLQFLFEYFSETQRNKGNFPGRFSGRQFSNSRSEMNVSTLELGDSALYLCASSSSGGDYNEQFFGPGTRLTVL.

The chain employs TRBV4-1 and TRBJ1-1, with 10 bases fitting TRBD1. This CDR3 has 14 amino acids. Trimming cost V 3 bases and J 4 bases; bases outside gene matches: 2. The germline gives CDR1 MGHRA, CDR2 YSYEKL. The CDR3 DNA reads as TGCGCCAGCAGCCAGGACAGGGGGGTCACTGAAGCTTTCTTT. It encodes CASSQDRGVTEAFF.

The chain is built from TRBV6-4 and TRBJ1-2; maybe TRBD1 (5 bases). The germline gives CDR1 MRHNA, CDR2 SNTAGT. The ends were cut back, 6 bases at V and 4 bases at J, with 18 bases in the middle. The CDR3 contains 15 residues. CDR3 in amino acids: CASSPTPWGVYGYTF. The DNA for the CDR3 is TGTGCCAGCAGCCCCACCCCCTGGGGGGTCTATGGCTACACCTTC.

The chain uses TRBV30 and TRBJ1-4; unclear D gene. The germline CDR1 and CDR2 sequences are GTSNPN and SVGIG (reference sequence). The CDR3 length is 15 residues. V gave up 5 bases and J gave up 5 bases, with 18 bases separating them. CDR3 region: CAWQTDDFLNEKLFF. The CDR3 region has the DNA TGTGCCTGGCAAACGGATGACTTCCTGAATGAAAAACTGTTTTTT.

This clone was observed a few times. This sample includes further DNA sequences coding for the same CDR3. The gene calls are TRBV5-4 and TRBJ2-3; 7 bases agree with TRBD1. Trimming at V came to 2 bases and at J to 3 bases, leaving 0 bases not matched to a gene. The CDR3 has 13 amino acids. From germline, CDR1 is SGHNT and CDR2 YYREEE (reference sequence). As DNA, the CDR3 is TGTGCCAGCAGCTTACAGGGGACAGATACGCAGTATTTT. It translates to CASSLQGTDTQYF.

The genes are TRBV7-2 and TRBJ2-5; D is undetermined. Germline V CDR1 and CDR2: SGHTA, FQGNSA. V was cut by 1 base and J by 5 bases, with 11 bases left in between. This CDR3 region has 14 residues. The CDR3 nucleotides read TGTGCCAGCAGCTTAGGAGGTCAGAAGGAGACCCAGTACTTC. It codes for CASSLGGQKETQYF.

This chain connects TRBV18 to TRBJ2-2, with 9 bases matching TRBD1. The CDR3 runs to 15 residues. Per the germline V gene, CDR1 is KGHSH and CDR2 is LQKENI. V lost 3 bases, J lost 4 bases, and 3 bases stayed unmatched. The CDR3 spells CASSPGQGFTGELFF. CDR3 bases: TGTGCCAGCTCACCGGGACAGGGATTCACCGGGGAGCTGTTTTTT. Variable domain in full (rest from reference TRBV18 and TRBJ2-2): NAGVMQNPRHLVRRRGQEARLRCSPMKGHSHVYWYRQLPEEGLKFMVYLQKENIIDESGMPKERFSAEFPKEGPSILRIQQVVRGDSAAYFCASSPGQGFTGELFFGEGSRLTVL.

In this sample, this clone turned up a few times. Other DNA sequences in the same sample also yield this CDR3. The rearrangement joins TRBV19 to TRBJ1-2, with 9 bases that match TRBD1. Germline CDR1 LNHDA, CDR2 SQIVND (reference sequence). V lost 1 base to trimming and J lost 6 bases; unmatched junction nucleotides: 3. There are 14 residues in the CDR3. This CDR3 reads CASSIGQGGHGYTF. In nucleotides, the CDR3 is TGTGCCAGTAGTATAGGACAGGGGGGCCATGGCTACACCTTC.

The CDR3 region is CASSLPRLAGGETQYF. For the CDR3, the DNA is TGTGCCAGCAGCTTACCCCGACTAGCGGGGGGAGAGACCCAGTACTTC. This chain joins TRBV7-6 and TRBJ2-5; 13 positions match TRBD2. Unmatched junction bases numbered 4, after V lost 2 bases and J lost 4 bases. Germline V gene sequence: CDR1 SGHVS, CDR2 FNYEAQ. The CDR3 runs 16 residues.

The CDR3 sequence is CSAESLSEQFF. CDR3 nucleotides: TGCAGTGCGGAGAGTTTGAGTGAGCAGTTCTTC. This sequence joins TRBV20-1 and TRBJ2-1, with D unclear. This CDR3 region has 11 residues. V lost 6 bases, J lost 9 bases, and 12 bases lay in between. Germline loops: CDR1 DFQATT, CDR2 SNEGSKA (reference sequence).

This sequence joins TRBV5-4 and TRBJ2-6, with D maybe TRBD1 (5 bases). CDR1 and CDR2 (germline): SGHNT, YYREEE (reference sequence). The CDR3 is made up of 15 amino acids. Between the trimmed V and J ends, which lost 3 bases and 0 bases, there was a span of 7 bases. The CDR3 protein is CASSSQVSGANVLTF. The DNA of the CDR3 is TGTGCCAGCAGCTCACAGGTCTCTGGGGCCAACGTCCTGACTTTC.

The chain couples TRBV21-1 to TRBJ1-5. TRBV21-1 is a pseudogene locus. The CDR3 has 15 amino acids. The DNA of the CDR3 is TGTGCCAGCAGCACTCAAGGGGGGGGAAATCAGCCCCAGCATTTT. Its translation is CASSTQGGGNQPQHF.

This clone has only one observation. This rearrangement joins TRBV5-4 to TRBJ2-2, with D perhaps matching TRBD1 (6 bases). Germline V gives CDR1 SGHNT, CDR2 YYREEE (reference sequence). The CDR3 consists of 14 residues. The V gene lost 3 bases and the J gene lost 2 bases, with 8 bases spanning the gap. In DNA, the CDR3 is TGTGCCAGCAGCTGGGACACCAACACCGGGGAGCTGTTTTTT. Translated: CASSWDTNTGELFF.

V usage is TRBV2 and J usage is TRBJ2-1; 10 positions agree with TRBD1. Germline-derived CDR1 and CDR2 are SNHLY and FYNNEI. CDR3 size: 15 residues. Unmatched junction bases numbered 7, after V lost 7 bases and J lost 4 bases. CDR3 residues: CASKTGTGEYNEQFF. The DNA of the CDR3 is TGTGCCAGCAAAACCGGGACAGGGGAATACAATGAGCAGTTCTTC.

CDR3 DNA sequence: TGTGCCAGCAGCTTCACCGTCTCAGACAGGGGAGTAGTCGACGAGCAGTACTTC. Protein: CASSFTVSDRGVVDEQYF. The rearrangement joins TRBV7-9 to TRBJ2-7; 8 nucleotides align to TRBD1. Trimming removed 3 bases from V and 5 bases from J; junction bases left unmatched: 18. CDR3 length equals 18 residues. Germline CDR1 and CDR2: SEHNR and FQNEAQ (reference sequence).

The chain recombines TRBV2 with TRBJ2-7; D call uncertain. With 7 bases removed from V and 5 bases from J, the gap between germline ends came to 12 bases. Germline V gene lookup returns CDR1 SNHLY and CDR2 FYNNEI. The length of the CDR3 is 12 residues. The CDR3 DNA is TGTGCCAGCATCGACGTGAGGAACGAGCAGTACTTC. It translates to CASIDVRNEQYF.

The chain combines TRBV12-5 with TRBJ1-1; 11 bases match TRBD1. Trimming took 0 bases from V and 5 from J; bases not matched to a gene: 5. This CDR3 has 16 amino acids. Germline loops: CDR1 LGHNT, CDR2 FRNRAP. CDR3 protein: CASGLVPGQGGTEAFF. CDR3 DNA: TGTGCTAGTGGTTTGGTTCCGGGACAGGGGGGAACTGAAGCTTTCTTT. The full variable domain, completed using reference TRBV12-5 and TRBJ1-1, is DARVTQTPRHKVTEMGQEVTMRCQPILGHNTVFWYRQTMMQGLELLAYFRNRAPLDDSGMPKDRFSAEMPDATLATLKIQPSEPRDSAVYFCASGLVPGQGGTEAFFGQGTRLTVV.

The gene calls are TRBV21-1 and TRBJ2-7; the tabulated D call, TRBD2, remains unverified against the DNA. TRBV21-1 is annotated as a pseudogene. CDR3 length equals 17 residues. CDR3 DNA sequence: TGTGCCAGCAGTGGAATACGACGGAGTCCGCCACGGTACGAGCAGTACTTC. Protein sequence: CASSGIRRSPPRYEQYF.

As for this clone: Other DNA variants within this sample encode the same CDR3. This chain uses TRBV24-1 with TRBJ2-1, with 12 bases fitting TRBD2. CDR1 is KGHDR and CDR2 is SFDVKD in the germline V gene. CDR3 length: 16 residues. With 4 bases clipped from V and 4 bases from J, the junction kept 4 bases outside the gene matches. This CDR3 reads CATSDPSGGAYNEQFF. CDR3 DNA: TGTGCCACCAGTGACCCTAGCGGGGGGGCTTACAATGAGCAGTTCTTC.

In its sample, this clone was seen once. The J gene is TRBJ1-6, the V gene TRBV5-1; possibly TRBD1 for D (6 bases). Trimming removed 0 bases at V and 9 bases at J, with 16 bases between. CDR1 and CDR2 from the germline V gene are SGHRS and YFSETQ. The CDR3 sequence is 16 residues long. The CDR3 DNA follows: TGCGCCAGCAGCTTGGATCGGACAGAGGTCGGTTCACCCCTCCACTTT. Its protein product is CASSLDRTEVGSPLHF.

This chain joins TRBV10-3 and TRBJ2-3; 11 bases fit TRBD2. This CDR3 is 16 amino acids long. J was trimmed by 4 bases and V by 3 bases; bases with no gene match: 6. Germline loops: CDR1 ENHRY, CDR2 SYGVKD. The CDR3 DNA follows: TGTGCCATCAGTGATATAGCGGGGGGGCGACCAGATACGCAGTATTTT. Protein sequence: CAISDIAGGRPDTQYF.